A single sample gave rise to the 9 T cell receptor beta chains below, sequenced in a study of monozygotic twins with cystic fibrosis. The protocol was immunoSEQ multiplex PCR, while the TCRdb copy is restricted to in-frame clones and leaves out a portion. The table has over 20,000 clones, more than 85% seen once. Sequences were obtained from blood. The source of these receptors is a girl aged 2-10 years with cystic fibrosis.

The chain links TRBV7-2 to TRBJ2-7, with 11 positions matching TRBD2. Losses at the gene ends were 2 bases for V and 2 bases for J; bases not matched to a gene: 2. Germline loops: CDR1 SGHTA, CDR2 FQGNSA. The CDR3 sequence is 15 residues long. DNA for the CDR3: TGTGCCAGCAGCTTACTAGCGGGGGGCACCTACGAGCAGTACTTC. It translates to CASSLLAGGTYEQYF.

This clone was counted once. The chain couples TRBV30 to TRBJ2-1; the D gene is possibly TRBD2 (5 bases). Looked up from germline, CDR1 is GTSNPN and CDR2 is SVGIG (reference sequence). Trimming removed 4 bases at V and 6 bases at J, with 16 bases between. The length of the CDR3 is 14 residues. DNA of the CDR3: TGTGCCTGGACAGGACTGGAACACTTCAATGAGCAGTTCTTC. Amino acids: CAWTGLEHFNEQFF. The whole variable domain, filled in from reference TRBV30 and TRBJ2-1, reads SQTIHQWPATLVQPVGSPLSLECTVEGTSNPNLYWYRQAAGRGLQLLFYSVGIGQISSEVPQNLSASRPQDRQFILSSKKLLLSDSGFYLCAWTGLEHFNEQFFGPGTRLTVL.

The table lists this clone with a few counts. The chain carries TRBV9 and TRBJ1-6; TRBD1 aligns across 7 bases. Germline CDR1 reads SGDLS; CDR2 reads YYNGEE. J lost 4 bases, V lost 4 bases, and 5 bases had no gene match. The CDR3 sequence is 15 residues long. The CDR3 bases are TGTGCCAGCAGCAAAACAGGGGATTATAATTCACCCCTCCACTTT. Its translation is CASSKTGDYNSPLHF. Full variable domain (outside the CDR3, taken from reference TRBV9 and TRBJ1-6): DSGVTQTPKHLITATGQRVTLRCSPRSGDLSVYWYQQSLDQGLQFLIQYYNGEERAKGNILERFSAQQFPDLHSELNLSSLELGDSALYFCASSKTGDYNSPLHFGNGTRLTVT.

This rearrangement joins TRBV6-6 to TRBJ1-2; no clear D. The germline gives CDR1 MNHNY, CDR2 SVGAGI (reference sequence). The CDR3 loop spans 12 amino acids. Trimming pared 4 bases from V and 8 bases from J, leaving 11 bases between. CDR3: CASSSEGNGYTF. As DNA, the CDR3 is TGTGCCAGCAGTTCCGAAGGAAACGGCTACACCTTC.

In its sample, this clone was seen once. The rearrangement links TRBV27 to TRBJ2-1; 8 bases line up with TRBD1. Per the germline V gene, CDR1 is MNHEY and CDR2 is SMNVEV (reference sequence). The CDR3 covers 14 residues. V trimming: 2 bases; J trimming: 9 bases; junction bases outside the gene matches: 6. Here the CDR3 reads CASSLQGAHGEQFF. The CDR3 DNA sequence: TGTGCCAGCAGTTTACAGGGGGCGCACGGTGAGCAGTTCTTC.

V usage is TRBV19 and J usage is TRBJ1-5, with D possibly being TRBD1 (6 bases). CDR1 LNHDA and CDR2 SQIVND come from the germline V gene (reference sequence). The ends were cut back, 5 bases at V and 5 bases at J, with 19 bases in the middle. The CDR3 totals 16 residues. CDR3 sequence reads: CASSPHWGGGDQPQHF. The CDR3 DNA reads as TGTGCCAGTAGTCCTCACTGGGGGGGCGGGGATCAGCCCCAGCATTTT. The whole variable domain, filled in from reference TRBV19 and TRBJ1-5, reads DGGITQSPKYLFRKEGQNVTLSCEQNLNHDAMYWYRQDPGQGLRLIYYSQIVNDFQKGDIAEGYSVSREKKESFPLTVTSAQKNPTAFYLCASSPHWGGGDQPQHFGDGTRLSIL.

This clone was observed once. The J gene is TRBJ2-7, the V gene TRBV7-9; TRBD1 aligns across 7 bases. Trimming took 5 bases from V and 2 from J; bases not matched to a gene: 12. The germline V gene has CDR1 SEHNR and CDR2 FQNEAQ (reference sequence). The CDR3 is 16 residues long. CDR3 sequence: CASSPPTGQDTYEQYF. CDR3 DNA: TGTGCCAGCAGCCCACCTACTGGACAGGACACCTACGAGCAGTACTTC. The variable domain in full, completed from reference TRBV7-9 and TRBJ2-7, reads DTGVSQNPRHKITKRGQNVTFRCDPISEHNRLYWYRQTLGQGPEFLTYFQNEAQLEKSRLLSDRFSAERPKGSFSTLEIQRTEQGDSAMYLCASSPPTGQDTYEQYFGPGTRLTVT.

The sample holds one count of this clone. V and J are TRBV4-3 and TRBJ2-1; TRBD1 might be the D (6 bases). CDR1 and CDR2 from the germline V gene are LGHNA and YSLEER. Between the trimmed V and J ends, which lost 0 bases and 6 bases, there was a span of 15 bases. The CDR3 is 16 amino acids. This chain's CDR3 is CASSQEKRGNGNEQFF. CDR3 nucleotide sequence: TGCGCCAGCAGCCAAGAGAAAAGGGGGAATGGCAATGAGCAGTTCTTC.

V gene TRBV19 combines with J gene TRBJ1-2; 7 bases fit TRBD1. Trimming cost V 9 bases and J 4 bases; bases outside gene matches: 11. The CDR3 is made up of 14 amino acids. The germline V gene has CDR1 LNHDA and CDR2 SQIVND (reference sequence). CDR3 protein: CASNPTGVPYGYTF. The CDR3 DNA reads as TGTGCCAGCAACCCTACAGGGGTTCCCTATGGCTACACCTTC.